This TCR beta chain was recorded in a study of blood T cell repertoires in COVID-19. Across the whole study: Researchers got acute and convalescent COVID-19 samples from the United States, Italy and Spain. Sources were T cells, B-cell-depleted T cells, or PBMCs; the material itself was cDNA or gDNA.

CDR1 and CDR2 from the germline V gene are SGHAT and FQNNGV. The CDR3 extends over 15 amino acids. V lost 5 bases and J lost 4, with 17 bases in between. Methods used by the authors: Estimation of nucleated cell counts relied on the amplification of reference gene primers. This table comes from immunoSEQ multiplex PCR, and its TCRdb copy is limited to in-frame clones, with some not included. Clone size and the V and J calls come from that table; the DNA yielded D and trimming. The sample has about 75,000 clones; 70% to 85% are singletons. The chain joins TRBV11-2 to TRBJ1-2; D remains ambiguous. Sequenced input: peripheral blood. The receptor's source is a woman between 50 and 59 years old with acute or convalescent COVID-19. The CDR3 DNA sequence: TGTGCCAGCAGCCCCAACCGGGAAGAAGGCTATGGCTACACCTTC. Translating it yields CASSPNREEGYGYTF.